This TCR beta chain was identified during a study of human T cells and chemical hapten exposure. Separate cDNA molecules received unique molecular identifiers, which the library attached to them. TCRdb called the RACE reads again in MiXCR, with one record for every CDR3 protein. The sample comprises roughly 100,000 distinct CDR3 sequences, roughly 11% of which are singletons, and roughly 3.2% rests with the top ten. Germline V gives CDR1 MNHNS, CDR2 SASEGT. The CDR3 loop spans 14 amino acids. V dropped 1 base and J dropped 9; count of bases not matched to a gene: 7. Points from the study as a whole: Alopecia affected the donors, so their immune response may differ from healthy people's.

This clonotype was counted a few times. Antigen: not known. Time point denoted: patch test 1, 2 weeks after DPC sensitization. Treatment here: therapeutic diphenylcyclopropenone sensitization with weekly scalp DPC. The authors extracted total RNA from unfractionated whole blood. This specimen was whole blood, taken in connection with sensitization to the hapten diphenylcyclopropenone (DPC). The sequence was collected from a woman in her forties with alopecia areata. Some clones in this sample may be carry-over from other donors' samples. The V call is TRBV6-1, the J call TRBJ1-1; 8 nucleotides align to TRBD1. CDR3 DNA: TGTGCCAGCAGTGAAGTAGGGGGACAGGAAAAAGCTTTCTTT. This codes for CASSEVGGQEKAFF.